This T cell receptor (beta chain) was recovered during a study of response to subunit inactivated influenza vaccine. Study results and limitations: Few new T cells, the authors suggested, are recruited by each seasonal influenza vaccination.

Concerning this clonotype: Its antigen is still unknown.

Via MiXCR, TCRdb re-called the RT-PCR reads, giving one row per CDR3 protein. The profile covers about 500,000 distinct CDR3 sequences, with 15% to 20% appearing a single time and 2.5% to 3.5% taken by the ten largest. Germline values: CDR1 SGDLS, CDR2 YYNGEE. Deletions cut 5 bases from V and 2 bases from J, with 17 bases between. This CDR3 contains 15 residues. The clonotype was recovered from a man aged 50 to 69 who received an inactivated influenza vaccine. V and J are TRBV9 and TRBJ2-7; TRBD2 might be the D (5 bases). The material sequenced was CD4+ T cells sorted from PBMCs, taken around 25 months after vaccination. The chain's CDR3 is CASSPTAGGTYEQYF. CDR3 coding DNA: TGTGCCAGCAGTCCCACGGCAGGAGGAACCTACGAGCAGTACTTC.